Presented here are 26 T cell receptor beta chains from one specimen sequenced in a study of cytomegalovirus exposure and HLA in healthy donors. This PCR relied on a set of 60 Vbeta primers and 13 Jbeta primers. Only in-frame clones appear in the TCRdb table, and some are missing; sequencing was by immunoSEQ multiplex PCR. The data contain about 120,000 clones, about 78% of them singletons. The material sequenced was PBMCs. The origin of the receptors is a man aged 25 to 40 in good health and CMV-seronegative.

The V call is TRBV7-9, the J call TRBJ2-7; perhaps TRBD1 as D (5 bases). Germline-derived CDR1 and CDR2 are SEHNR and FQNEAQ (reference sequence). This CDR3 is 16 amino acids long. V was pared by 1 base and J by 2 bases, with 15 bases between. CDR3 in amino acids: CASSLVRGQGPYEQYF. Written as DNA, the CDR3 is TGTGCCAGCAGCTTAGTTAGGGGCCAGGGTCCCTACGAGCAGTACTTC. Together with reference TRBV7-9 and TRBJ2-7, the CDR3 gives the full variable domain: DTGVSQNPRHKITKRGQNVTFRCDPISEHNRLYWYRQTLGQGPEFLTYFQNEAQLEKSRLLSDRFSAERPKGSFSTLEIQRTEQGDSAMYLCASSLVRGQGPYEQYFGPGTRLTVT.

The chain combines TRBV4-3 with TRBJ1-2; the match to TRBD1 covers 7 bases. Trimming at V came to 2 bases and at J to 2 bases, leaving 2 bases not matched to a gene. The CDR3 is 14 residues long. Germline-derived CDR1 and CDR2 are LGHNA and YSLEER. In nucleotides, the CDR3 is TGCGCCAGCAGCCAAACAGGGGCCAACTATGGCTACACCTTC. Residues: CASSQTGANYGYTF.

The chain couples TRBV10-3 to TRBJ2-5, with 13 bases identical to TRBD2. The junction had 3 bases not matched to a gene; V was cut back by 10 bases and J by 1 base. Germline values: CDR1 ENHRY, CDR2 SYGVKD. The CDR3 totals 14 residues. For the CDR3, the DNA is TGTGCCAGCCGGACTAGCGGGGGCCAAGAGACCCAGTACTTC. Its protein is CASRTSGGQETQYF.

The V gene is TRBV4-1, the J gene TRBJ2-6; TRBD1 matches 8 bases. This CDR3 region has 18 residues. CDR1 and CDR2 from the germline V gene are MGHRA and YSYEKL. V was clipped by 4 bases and J by 1 base; unmatched bases: 9. CDR3 nucleotides: TGCGCCAGCAGCCCTCGGGGACAGGCTGCTTCTGGGGCCAACGTCCTGACTTTC. Residues: CASSPRGQAASGANVLTF.

The rearrangement joins TRBV28 to TRBJ2-6; 11 bases are shared with TRBD1. The CDR3 has 18 residues. The V gene end was trimmed by 2 bases and the J gene end by 2 bases; junction bases not matched to a gene: 5. CDR1 and CDR2 from the germline V gene are MDHEN and SYDVKM. The CDR3 reads CASSLGQGAPPGANVLTF. In DNA, the CDR3 is TGTGCCAGCAGTTTAGGACAGGGGGCGCCCCCTGGGGCCAACGTCCTGACTTTC.

V and J are TRBV20-1 and TRBJ1-2; no definite D call. From germline, CDR1 is DFQATT and CDR2 SNEGSKA (reference sequence). There are 10 residues in the CDR3. V lost 2 bases to trimming and J lost 6 bases, with 4 bases between them. The DNA for the CDR3 is TGCAGTGCTAGACAGAATGGCTACACCTTC. Translation gives CSARQNGYTF.

The table lists this clone with a count of one. J is TRBJ1-2 and V is TRBV9; D is uncertain. The germline gives CDR1 SGDLS, CDR2 YYNGEE. V was trimmed by 3 bases and J by 2 bases, leaving 11 bases between them. The CDR3 has 14 residues. CDR3 coding DNA: TGTGCCAGCAGCGGACTAACAATAAACTATGGCTACACCTTC. Its translation: CASSGLTINYGYTF.

The chain recombines TRBV5-1 with TRBJ1-1, with D possibly matching TRBD1 (5 bases). V gave up 2 bases and J gave up 1 base, with 9 bases separating them. CDR3 size: 14 residues. Germline CDR1 reads SGHRS; CDR2 reads YFSETQ. The CDR3 sequence: CASSFKGPNTEAFF. The CDR3 region has the DNA TGCGCCAGCAGCTTTAAGGGGCCGAACACTGAAGCTTTCTTT.

The count of this clone is one. The V gene is TRBV4-1, the J gene TRBJ2-1; 10 nucleotides line up with TRBD2. Trimming at V came to 4 bases and at J to 9 bases, leaving 9 bases not matched to a gene. The germline V gene has CDR1 MGHRA and CDR2 YSYEKL. This CDR3 region has 15 residues. The CDR3 spells CASSPSGTSVGEQFF. The CDR3 nucleotides are TGCGCCAGCAGCCCCTCCGGGACTAGCGTCGGTGAGCAGTTCTTC.

The rearrangement uses TRBV19 and TRBJ1-5; the match to TRBD1 covers 7 bases. The CDR3 covers 14 residues. CDR1 and CDR2 from the germline V gene are LNHDA and SQIVND (reference sequence). After removal of 6 bases from V and 3 bases from J, the junction contained 5 bases not matched to a gene. This CDR3 reads CASSLTGYNQPQHF. CDR3 bases: TGTGCCAGTAGCCTGACAGGGTACAATCAGCCCCAGCATTTT.

V is TRBV4-3 and J is TRBJ1-1; 9 bases agree with TRBD1. The CDR3 extends over 15 amino acids. The trim removed 4 bases at V and 4 bases at J, leaving 7 bases unmatched. Germline values: CDR1 LGHNA, CDR2 YSLEER. CDR3: CASSLRDRGATEAFF. CDR3 sequence (DNA): TGCGCCAGCAGCCTTCGAGACAGGGGGGCCACTGAAGCTTTCTTT.

This chain uses TRBV27 with TRBJ2-7; the D is unclear. Germline V gene lookup returns CDR1 MNHEY and CDR2 SMNVEV (reference sequence). Trimming removed 4 bases from V and 2 bases from J, with 9 bases in between. The CDR3 has 13 residues. The CDR3 spells CASSSGPAYEQYF. The CDR3 nucleotides are TGTGCCAGCAGTTCCGGTCCCGCCTACGAGCAGTACTTC.

A note on this clone: Germline is not matched at one junction end, which may reflect a read error. The V gene is TRBV7-9, the J gene TRBJ2-7; D might be TRBD2 (5 bases). Germline CDR1 is SEHNR and CDR2 is FQNEAQ (reference sequence). The CDR3 is 12 amino acids. CDR3 DNA: TGTTCCAGCAGCTTGGAGGCCTACGAGCAGTACTTC. The encoded protein is CSSSLEAYEQYF. Together with reference TRBV7-9 and TRBJ2-7, the CDR3 gives the full variable domain: DTGVSQNPRHKITKRGQNVTFRCDPISEHNRLYWYRQTLGQGPEFLTYFQNEAQLEKSRLLSDRFSAERPKGSFSTLEIQRTEQGDSAMYLCSSSLEAYEQYFGPGTRLTVT.

The J gene is TRBJ2-5, the V gene TRBV5-1; 8 bases line up with TRBD1. Gene TRBJ2-7 matches the end of the DNA better, so the J call may be wrong. Germline values: CDR1 SGHRS, CDR2 YFSETQ. This CDR3 has 13 amino acids. The CDR3 DNA is TGCGCCAGCAGTATCGGGACAGGCTACGAGCAGTACTTC. Amino acids: CASSIGTGYEQYF.

This sequence joins TRBV7-6 and TRBJ2-2; 9 nucleotides align to TRBD1. Trimming cost V 5 bases and J 5 bases; bases outside gene matches: 6. Germline loops: CDR1 SGHVS, CDR2 FNYEAQ. This CDR3 region has 15 residues. The CDR3 DNA follows: TGTGCCAGCAGCCAATACAGGGGGCAGACCGGGGAGCTGTTTTTT. It is translated as CASSQYRGQTGELFF.

The chain couples TRBV7-9 to TRBJ1-4; D is possibly TRBD1 (6 bases). V was trimmed by 1 base and J by 3 bases, leaving 9 bases between them. CDR3 length equals 15 residues. CDR1 is SEHNR, CDR2 FQNEAQ, per germline (reference sequence). CDR3: CASSLVGGPNEKLFF. CDR3 in DNA: TGTGCCAGCAGCTTAGTTGGGGGCCCTAATGAAAAACTGTTTTTT.

The chain employs TRBV6-6 and TRBJ2-3, with D tentatively TRBD1 (6 bases). Germline CDR1 MNHNY, CDR2 SVGAGI (reference sequence). This CDR3 is 14 amino acids long. V gave up 6 bases and J gave up 1 base, with 11 bases separating them. CDR3 sequence (DNA): TGTGCCAGCAGGATGGACAGTGGCACAGATACGCAGTATTTT. This encodes CASRMDSGTDTQYF.

The chain links TRBV16 to TRBJ1-1; D call uncertain. The V gene's germline CDR1 is KGHSY and CDR2 FQNENV. Trimming cost V 1 base and J 3 bases, with 3 bases left between them. The CDR3 has 12 residues. CDR3 loop: CASSQFDTEAFF. CDR3 nucleotides: TGTGCCAGCAGCCAATTCGACACTGAAGCTTTCTTT.

This chain joins TRBV7-9 and TRBJ1-5; D is perhaps TRBD1 (6 bases). This CDR3 is 14 amino acids long. Germline lookup yields CDR1 SEHNR and CDR2 FQNEAQ (reference sequence). V dropped 5 bases and J dropped 11 bases, with 19 bases sitting between them. CDR3 sequence reads: CASSQVGGTVAQHF. The CDR3 nucleotides read TGTGCCAGCAGCCAGGTAGGGGGTACGGTGGCCCAGCATTTT.

The chain carries TRBV7-2 and TRBJ1-5; D gene uncertain. The CDR3 sequence is 14 residues long. V lost 1 base, J lost 5 bases, and 9 bases lay in between. Germline assignment: CDR1 SGHTA and CDR2 FQGNSA. The CDR3 nucleotides are TGTGCCAGCAGCTTAGTGACATCGGATCAGCCCCAGCATTTT. Its translation: CASSLVTSDQPQHF.

This chain connects TRBV12-2 to TRBJ2-3; the table's TRBD2 call for D was not verified on the DNA. TRBV12-2 corresponds to a pseudogene. There are 13 residues in the CDR3. In DNA, the CDR3 is TGTGCAAGTCGCTCATGGAGTTGTCATACGCAGTATTTT. It codes for CASRSWSCHTQYF.

The CDR3 protein is CASSRVQRPAAQYF. The CDR3 DNA is TGTGCCAGCAGCCGTGTGCAGCGCCCCGCGGCCCAGTACTTC. This rearrangement joins TRBV7-8 to TRBJ2-5; D not certain. The V gene lost 5 bases and the J gene lost 9 bases, with 19 bases spanning the gap. This CDR3 spans 14 amino acids. Looked up from germline, CDR1 is SGHVS and CDR2 is FQNEAQ.

In nucleotides, the CDR3 is TGCGCCAGCAGCCCGGAGGGGGCTAGTTCCTACGAGCAGTACTTC. This translates into CASSPEGASSYEQYF. The V and J genes are TRBV5-1 and TRBJ2-7; D possibly corresponds to TRBD1 (7 bases). The V and J ends lost 4 bases and 1 base respectively, with 15 bases between them. The CDR3 is 15 amino acids. The germline V gene encodes CDR1 SGHRS and CDR2 YFSETQ.

The V gene is TRBV9, the J gene TRBJ2-3; D possibly corresponds to TRBD1 (6 bases). CDR3 size: 16 residues. V shed 8 bases and J shed 7 bases, with 26 bases lying between them. Germline V gene lookup returns CDR1 SGDLS and CDR2 YYNGEE. The CDR3 region is CASGWDGEGVLNTQYF. The CDR3 bases are TGTGCCAGTGGGTGGGATGGCGAGGGGGTACTTAATACGCAGTATTTT. The full variable domain, rest sourced from reference TRBV9 and TRBJ2-3, is DSGVTQTPKHLITATGQRVTLRCSPRSGDLSVYWYQQSLDQGLQFLIQYYNGEERAKGNILERFSAQQFPDLHSELNLSSLELGDSALYFCASGWDGEGVLNTQYFGPGTRLTVL.

V usage is TRBV19 and J usage is TRBJ2-1; 7 positions agree with TRBD1. CDR1 LNHDA and CDR2 SQIVND come from the germline V gene (reference sequence). The CDR3 covers 16 residues. After removal of 8 bases from V and 0 bases from J, the junction contained 10 bases not matched to a gene. Here the CDR3 reads CASGPRGRSSYNEQFF. The CDR3, as DNA: TGTGCCAGTGGGCCGAGGGGGCGCAGCTCCTACAATGAGCAGTTCTTC.

This clone was observed a handful of times. The chain couples TRBV28 to TRBJ1-6, with D uncertain. V lost 7 bases and J lost 7, with 8 bases in between. Germline V gives CDR1 MDHEN, CDR2 SYDVKM. The CDR3 loop spans 12 amino acids. In DNA form, the CDR3 reads TGTGCCAGCACCCAGAGGAATTCACCCCTCCACTTT. Translated: CASTQRNSPLHF.